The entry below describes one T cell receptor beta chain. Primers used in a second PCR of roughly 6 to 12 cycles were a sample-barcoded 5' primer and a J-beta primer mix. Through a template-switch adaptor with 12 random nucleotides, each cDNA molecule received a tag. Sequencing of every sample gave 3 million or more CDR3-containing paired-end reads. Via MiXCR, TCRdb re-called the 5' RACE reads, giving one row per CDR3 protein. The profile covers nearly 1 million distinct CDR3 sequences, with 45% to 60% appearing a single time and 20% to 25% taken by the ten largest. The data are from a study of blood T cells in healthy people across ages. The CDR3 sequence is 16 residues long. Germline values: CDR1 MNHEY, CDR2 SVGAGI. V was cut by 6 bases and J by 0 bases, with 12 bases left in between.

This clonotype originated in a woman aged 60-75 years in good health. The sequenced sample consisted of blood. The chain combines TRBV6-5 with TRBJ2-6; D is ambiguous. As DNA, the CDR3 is TGTGCCAGCAGATCAATTTACTCCTCTGGGGCCAACGTCCTGACTTTC. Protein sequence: CASRSIYSSGANVLTF.